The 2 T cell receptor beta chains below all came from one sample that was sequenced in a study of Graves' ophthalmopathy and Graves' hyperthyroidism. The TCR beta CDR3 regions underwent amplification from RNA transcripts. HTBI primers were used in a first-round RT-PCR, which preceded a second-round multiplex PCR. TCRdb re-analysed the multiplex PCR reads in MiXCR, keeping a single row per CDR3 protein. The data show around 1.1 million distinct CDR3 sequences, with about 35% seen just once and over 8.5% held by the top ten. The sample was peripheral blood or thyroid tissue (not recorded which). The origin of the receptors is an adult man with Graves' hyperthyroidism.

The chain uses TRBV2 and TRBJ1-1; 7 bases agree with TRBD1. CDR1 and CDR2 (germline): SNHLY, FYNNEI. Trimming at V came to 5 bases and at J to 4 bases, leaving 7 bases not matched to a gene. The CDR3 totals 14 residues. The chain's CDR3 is CASSRQGEGTEAFF. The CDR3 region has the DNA TGTGCCAGCAGTAGACAGGGTGAGGGCACTGAAGCTTTCTTT.

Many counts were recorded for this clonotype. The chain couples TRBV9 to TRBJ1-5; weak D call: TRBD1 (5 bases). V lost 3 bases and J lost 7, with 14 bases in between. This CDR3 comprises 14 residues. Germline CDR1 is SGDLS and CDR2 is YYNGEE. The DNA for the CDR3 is TGTGCCAGCAGCGAGGGGCGGCCGGGGCAGCCCCAGCATTTT. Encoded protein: CASSEGRPGQPQHF.